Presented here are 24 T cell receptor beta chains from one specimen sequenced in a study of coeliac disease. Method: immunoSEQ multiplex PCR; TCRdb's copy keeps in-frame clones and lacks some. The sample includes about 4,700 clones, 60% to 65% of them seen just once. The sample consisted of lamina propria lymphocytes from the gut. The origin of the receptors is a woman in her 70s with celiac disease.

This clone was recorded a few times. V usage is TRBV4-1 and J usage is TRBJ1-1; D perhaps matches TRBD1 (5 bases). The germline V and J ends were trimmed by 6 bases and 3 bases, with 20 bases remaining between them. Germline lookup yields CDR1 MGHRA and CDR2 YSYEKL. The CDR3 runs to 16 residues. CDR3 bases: TGCGCCAGCAGGCCTAAGGAGGGCAGGGTGGACACTGAAGCTTTCTTT. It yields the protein CASRPKEGRVDTEAFF.

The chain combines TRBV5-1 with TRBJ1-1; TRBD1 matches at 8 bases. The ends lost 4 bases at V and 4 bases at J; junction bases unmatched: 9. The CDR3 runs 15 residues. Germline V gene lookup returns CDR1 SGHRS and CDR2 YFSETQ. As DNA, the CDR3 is TGCGCCAGCAGCCCGTCCGGACAGGGTCCCACTGAAGCTTTCTTT. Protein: CASSPSGQGPTEAFF.

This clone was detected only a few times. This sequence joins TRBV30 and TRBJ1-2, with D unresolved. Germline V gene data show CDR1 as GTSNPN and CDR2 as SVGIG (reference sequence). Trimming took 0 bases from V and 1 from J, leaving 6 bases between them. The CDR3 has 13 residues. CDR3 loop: CAWSVVSNYGYTF. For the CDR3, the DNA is TGTGCCTGGAGTGTGGTCAGTAACTATGGCTACACCTTC.

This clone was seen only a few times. The CDR3 sequence: CASRGSQTGTGGSYGYTF. CDR3 nucleotide sequence: TGTGCCAGCCGAGGTAGCCAAACCGGGACAGGGGGCAGCTATGGCTACACCTTC. The gene calls are TRBV5-4 and TRBJ1-2; 12 bases align to TRBD1. The CDR3 runs to 18 residues. V shed 7 bases, J shed 4 bases, and the junction held 17 bases outside the gene matches. Germline CDR1 is SGHNT and CDR2 is YYREEE (reference sequence).

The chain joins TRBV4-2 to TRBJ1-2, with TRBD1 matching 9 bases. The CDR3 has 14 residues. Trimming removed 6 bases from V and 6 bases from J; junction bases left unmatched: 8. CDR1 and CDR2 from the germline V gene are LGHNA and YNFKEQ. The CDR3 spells CASRSGDRADGYTF. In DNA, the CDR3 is TGTGCCAGCAGGTCCGGGGACAGGGCCGATGGCTACACCTTC.

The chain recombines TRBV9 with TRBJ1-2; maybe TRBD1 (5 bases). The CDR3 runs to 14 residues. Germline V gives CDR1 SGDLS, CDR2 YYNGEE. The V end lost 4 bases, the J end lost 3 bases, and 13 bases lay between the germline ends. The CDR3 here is CASSPWGDYYGYTF. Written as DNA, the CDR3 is TGTGCCAGCAGCCCCTGGGGCGACTACTATGGCTACACCTTC.

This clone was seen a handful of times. The DNA for the CDR3 is TGTGCCAGCAGTTTAGTAACAGGGGGGGATACGCAGTATTTT. This encodes CASSLVTGGDTQYF. The chain links TRBV27 to TRBJ2-3, with 8 bases matching TRBD1. Germline values: CDR1 MNHEY, CDR2 SMNVEV (reference sequence). The ends lost 2 bases at V and 6 bases at J; junction bases unmatched: 4. The CDR3 has 14 residues.

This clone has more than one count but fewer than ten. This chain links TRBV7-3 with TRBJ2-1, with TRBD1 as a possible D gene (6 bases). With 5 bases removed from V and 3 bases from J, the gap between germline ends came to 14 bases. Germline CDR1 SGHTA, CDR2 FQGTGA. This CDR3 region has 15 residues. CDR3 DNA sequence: TGTGCCAGCAGCCCGCAGGGGAAGAGCTACAATGAGCAGTTCTTC. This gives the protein CASSPQGKSYNEQFF.

CDR3 protein: CASSVQGGVDTQYF. The CDR3, as DNA: TGTGCCAGCAGCGTACAGGGGGGAGTAGATACGCAGTATTTT. This chain joins TRBV9 and TRBJ2-3, with D perhaps TRBD1 (7 bases). The CDR3 consists of 14 residues. V shed 1 base and J shed 5 bases, with 11 bases lying between them. The germline V gene encodes CDR1 SGDLS and CDR2 YYNGEE.

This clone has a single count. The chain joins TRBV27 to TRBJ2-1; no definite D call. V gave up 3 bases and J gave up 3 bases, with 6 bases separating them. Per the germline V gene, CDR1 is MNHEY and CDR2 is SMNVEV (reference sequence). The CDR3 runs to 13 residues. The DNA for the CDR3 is TGTGCCAGCAGTTTCTCCAGCTACAATGAGCAGTTCTTC. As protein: CASSFSSYNEQFF.

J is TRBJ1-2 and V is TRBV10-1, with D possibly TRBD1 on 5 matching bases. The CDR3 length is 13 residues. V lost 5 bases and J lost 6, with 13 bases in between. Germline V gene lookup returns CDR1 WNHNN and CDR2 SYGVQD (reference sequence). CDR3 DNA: TGCGCCAGCAGTCCCGGGGGTGAGCATGGCTACACCTTC. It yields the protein CASSPGGEHGYTF.

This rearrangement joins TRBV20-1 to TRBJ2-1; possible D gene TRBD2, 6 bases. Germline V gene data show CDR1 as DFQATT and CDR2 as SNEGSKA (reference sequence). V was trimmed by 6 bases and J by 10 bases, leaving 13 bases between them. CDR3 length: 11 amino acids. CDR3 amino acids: CSAPRDGEQFF. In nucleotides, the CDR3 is TGCAGTGCACCGCGGGACGGCGAGCAGTTCTTC.

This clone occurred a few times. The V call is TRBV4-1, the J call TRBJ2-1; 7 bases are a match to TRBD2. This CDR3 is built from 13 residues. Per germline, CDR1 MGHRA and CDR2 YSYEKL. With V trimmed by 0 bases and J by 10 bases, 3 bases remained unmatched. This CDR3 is CASSQDPAGEQFF. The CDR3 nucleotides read TGCGCCAGCAGCCAAGATCCAGCGGGAGAGCAGTTCTTC.

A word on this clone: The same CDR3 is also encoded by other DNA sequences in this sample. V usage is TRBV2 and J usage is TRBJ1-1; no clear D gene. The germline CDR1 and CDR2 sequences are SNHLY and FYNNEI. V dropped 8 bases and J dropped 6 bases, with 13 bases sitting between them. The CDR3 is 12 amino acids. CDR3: CASDMGSAEAFF. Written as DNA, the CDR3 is TGTGCCAGCGACATGGGGAGCGCTGAAGCTTTCTTT.

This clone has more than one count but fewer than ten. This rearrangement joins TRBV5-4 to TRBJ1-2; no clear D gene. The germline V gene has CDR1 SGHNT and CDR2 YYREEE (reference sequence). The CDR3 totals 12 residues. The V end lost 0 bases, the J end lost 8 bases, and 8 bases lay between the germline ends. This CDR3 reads CASSLGGWGYTF. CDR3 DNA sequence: TGTGCCAGCAGCTTGGGAGGGTGGGGCTACACCTTC.

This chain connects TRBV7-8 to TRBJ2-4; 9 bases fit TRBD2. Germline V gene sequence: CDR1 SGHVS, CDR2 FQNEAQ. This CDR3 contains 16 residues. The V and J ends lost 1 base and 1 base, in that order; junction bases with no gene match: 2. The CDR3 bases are TGTGCCAGCAGCTTAGTAGCGGGGGCTGCCAAAAACATTCAGTACTTC. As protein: CASSLVAGAAKNIQYF.

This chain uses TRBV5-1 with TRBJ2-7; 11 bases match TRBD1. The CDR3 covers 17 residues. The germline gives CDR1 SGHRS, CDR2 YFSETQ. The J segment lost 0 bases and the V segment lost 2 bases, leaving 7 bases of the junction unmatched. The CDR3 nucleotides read TGCGCCAGCAGCTTATTACCGGGACAGGGGGTCTCCTACGAGCAGTACTTC. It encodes CASSLLPGQGVSYEQYF.

This chain's CDR3 is CASSSGSNYEQYF. The CDR3, as DNA: TGTGCCAGCAGTTCCGGGTCCAACTACGAGCAGTACTTC. The chain combines TRBV27 with TRBJ2-7; D not certain. The CDR3 runs to 13 residues. Trimming left V 4 bases short and J 3 bases short, with 10 bases between. CDR1 and CDR2 (germline): MNHEY, SMNVEV (reference sequence).

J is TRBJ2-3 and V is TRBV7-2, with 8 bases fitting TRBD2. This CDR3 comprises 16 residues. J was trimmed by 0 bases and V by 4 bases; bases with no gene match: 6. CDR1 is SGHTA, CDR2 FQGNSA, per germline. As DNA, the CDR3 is TGTGCCAGCAGCTCCCATAGCGGGGTTAGCACAGATACGCAGTATTTT. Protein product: CASSSHSGVSTDTQYF.

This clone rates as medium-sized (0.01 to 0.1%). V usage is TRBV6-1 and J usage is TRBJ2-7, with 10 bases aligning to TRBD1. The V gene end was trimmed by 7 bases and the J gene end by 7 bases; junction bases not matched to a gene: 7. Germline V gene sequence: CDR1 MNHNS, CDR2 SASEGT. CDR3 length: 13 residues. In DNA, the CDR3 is TGTGCCAGCATTCTAGACAGGGGGCAGGAGCAGTACTTC. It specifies CASILDRGQEQYF.

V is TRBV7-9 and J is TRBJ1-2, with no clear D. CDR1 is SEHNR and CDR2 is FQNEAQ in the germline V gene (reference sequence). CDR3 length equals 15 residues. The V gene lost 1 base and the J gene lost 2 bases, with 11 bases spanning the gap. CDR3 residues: CASSLEAALNYGYTF. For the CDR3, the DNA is TGTGCCAGCAGCTTAGAAGCGGCCCTCAACTATGGCTACACCTTC.

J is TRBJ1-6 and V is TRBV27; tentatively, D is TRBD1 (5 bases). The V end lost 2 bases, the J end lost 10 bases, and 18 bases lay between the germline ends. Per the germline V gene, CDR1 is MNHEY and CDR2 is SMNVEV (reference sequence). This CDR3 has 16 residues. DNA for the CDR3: TGTGCCAGCAGTTTAGATAGCAGGGTGAGTCGCTCACCCCTCCACTTT. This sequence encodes CASSLDSRVSRSPLHF.

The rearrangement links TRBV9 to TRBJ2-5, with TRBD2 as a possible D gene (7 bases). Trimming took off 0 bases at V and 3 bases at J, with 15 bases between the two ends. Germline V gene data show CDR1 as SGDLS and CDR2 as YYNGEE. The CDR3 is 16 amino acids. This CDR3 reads CASSVAGGAGEETQYF. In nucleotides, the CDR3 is TGTGCCAGCAGCGTAGCTGGGGGGGCAGGGGAAGAGACCCAGTACTTC.

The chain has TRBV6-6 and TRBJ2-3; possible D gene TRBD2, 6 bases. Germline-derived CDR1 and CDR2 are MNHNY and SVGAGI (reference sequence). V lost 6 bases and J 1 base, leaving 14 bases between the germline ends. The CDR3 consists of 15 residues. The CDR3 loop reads CASSSTTRRTDTQYF. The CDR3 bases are TGTGCCAGCAGCTCCACGACTAGGCGCACAGATACGCAGTATTTT.